This T cell receptor beta chain was retrieved from a study of blood T cell repertoires in COVID-19. Overall study: Researchers got acute and convalescent COVID-19 samples from the United States, Italy and Spain. Sources were T cells, B-cell-depleted T cells, or PBMCs; the material itself was cDNA or gDNA.

Germline V lookup: CDR1 SGHNT, CDR2 YYREEE (reference sequence). The V gene end was trimmed by 6 bases and the J gene end by 5 bases; junction bases not matched to a gene: 19. The CDR3 spans 17 residues. A few counts support this clone. In the source study's methods: Using reference gene primer amplification, nucleated cell counts were estimated. Sequenced by immunoSEQ multiplex PCR; TCRdb stores in-frame clones only, minus some. The V and J calls and clone size are taken from that table; D and trimming were inferred from the DNA. The sample has about 120,000 clones, over 65% seen once. The sequence came from a man under 40 with acute or convalescent COVID-19. This sequence joins TRBV5-4 and TRBJ1-1, with 7 bases identical to TRBD1. The material sequenced was peripheral blood. CDR3 nucleotides: TGTGCCAGCACCCGAGACAGGGAAGGGCTTAGGGGGACTGAAGCTTTCTTT. Its protein is CASTRDREGLRGTEAFF.